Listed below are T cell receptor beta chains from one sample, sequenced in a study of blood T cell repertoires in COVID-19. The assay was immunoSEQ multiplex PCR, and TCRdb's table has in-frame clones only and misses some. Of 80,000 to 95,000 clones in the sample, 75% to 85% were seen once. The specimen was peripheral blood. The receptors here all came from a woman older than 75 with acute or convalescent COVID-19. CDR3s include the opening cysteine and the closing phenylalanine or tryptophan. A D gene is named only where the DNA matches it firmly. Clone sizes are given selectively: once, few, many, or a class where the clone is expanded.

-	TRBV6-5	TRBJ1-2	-	TGTGCCAGCAGTTACTCGAGTCAGGGTGGTTGGTATGGCTACACCTTC	CASSYSSQGGWYGYTF
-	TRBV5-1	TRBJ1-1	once	TGCGCCAGCAGCTTGGATGGCATTCGGGGGGTGAACACTGAAGCTTTCTTT	CASSLDGIRGVNTEAFF
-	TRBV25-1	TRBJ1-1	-	TGTGCCAGCACCTCAGGGGAATGGACTGAAGCTTTCTTT	CASTSGEWTEAFF
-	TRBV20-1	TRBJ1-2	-	TGCAGTGCTAGTAGGTCGGCCAGCCTGGGGCCTAACTATGGCTACACCTTC	CSASRSASLGPNYGYTF
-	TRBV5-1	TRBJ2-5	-	TGCGCCAGCAGCTTGGGGGGCCAGACCGGCCAAGAGACCCAGTACTTC	CASSLGGQTGQETQYF
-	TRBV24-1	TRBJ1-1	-	TGTGCCACCAAACCCCCAGTCAAAGGGGGCACTGAAGCTTTCTTT	CATKPPVKGGTEAFF
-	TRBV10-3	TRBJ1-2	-	TGTGCCATCAGTCGAGGGCCGACGGAGGGCTACACCTTC	CAISRGPTEGYTF
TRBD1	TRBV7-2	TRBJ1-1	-	TGTGCCAGCAGCTTAGGCGGGACAGGGGGACTCGCTTTCTTT	CASSLGGTGGLAFF
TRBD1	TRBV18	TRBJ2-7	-	TGTGCCAGCTCAATACAGGGGCTAAGCGAGCAGTACTTC	CASSIQGLSEQYF
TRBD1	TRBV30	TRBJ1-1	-	TGTGCCTGGAGTCCCAGGGGGTACACTGAAGCTTTCTTT	CAWSPRGYTEAFF
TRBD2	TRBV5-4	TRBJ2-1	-	TGTGCCAGCAGCCCCGGGACTAGCGGGAGTTATGAGCAGTTCTTC	CASSPGTSGSYEQFF
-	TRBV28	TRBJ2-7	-	TGTGCCAGCAGTTTTGGGGGGACAGTGGAGCGGCAGTACTTC	CASSFGGTVERQYF
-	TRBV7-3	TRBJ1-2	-	TGTGCCAGCAGCTCATACCGGGACAATGGCTACACCTTC	CASSSYRDNGYTF
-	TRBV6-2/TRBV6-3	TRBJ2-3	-	TGTGCCAGCAGCCAACAGGGTTTCACAGATACGCAGTATTTT	CASSQQGFTDTQYF
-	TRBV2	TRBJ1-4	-	TGTGCCAGCAGGGCCATGACTAATGAAAAACTGTTTTTT	CASRAMTNEKLFF
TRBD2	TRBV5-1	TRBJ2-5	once	TGCGCCAGCAGCTCCACTAGCGGCTTAAAAGAGACCCAGTACTTC	CASSSTSGLKETQYF
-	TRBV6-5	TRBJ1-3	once	TGTGCCAGCAGGGACAGACCGAGAAACACCATATATTTT	CASRDRPRNTIYF
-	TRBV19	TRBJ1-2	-	TGTGCCAGTAGTCCCCGGGAAAACTATGGCTACACCTTC	CASSPRENYGYTF
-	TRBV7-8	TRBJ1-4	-	TGTGCCAGCAGCCCGGGGACTCGGGAAAAACTGTTTTTT	CASSPGTREKLFF
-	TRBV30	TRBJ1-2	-	TGTGCCTGGAGCTCGGGTCGCACTGGCTATGGCTACACCTTC	CAWSSGRTGYGYTF
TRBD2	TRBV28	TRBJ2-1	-	TGTGCCAGCAGTTTTTCCGGACTAGCGGGATGGAATGAGCAGTTCTTC	CASSFSGLAGWNEQFF
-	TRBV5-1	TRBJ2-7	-	TGCGCCAGCAGCTTGGGACCAATAAACTCCGGGTCCTACGAGCAGTACTTC	CASSLGPINSGSYEQYF
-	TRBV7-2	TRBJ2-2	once	TGTGCCAGCAGCTTCCGCGCGGGGGCTACGAACACCGGGGAGCTGTTTTTT	CASSFRAGATNTGELFF
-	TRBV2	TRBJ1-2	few	TGTGCCAGCAGGGGGTGGCAGACAGTCAATGGCTACACCTTC	CASRGWQTVNGYTF
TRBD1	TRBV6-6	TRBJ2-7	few	TGTGCCAGCAGGGAGGGACAGGGGGCGGACGAGCAGTACTTC	CASREGQGADEQYF
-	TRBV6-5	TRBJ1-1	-	TGTGCCAGCAGGGCCCATCAGGGGTTTAACACTGAAGCTTTCTTT	CASRAHQGFNTEAFF
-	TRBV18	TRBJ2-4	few	TGTGCCAGCTCACCGGCCGGGACTGGCATTCAGTACTTC	CASSPAGTGIQYF
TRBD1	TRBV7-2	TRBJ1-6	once	TGTGCCAGCAGCTTCACGGGACAGCCTAATTCACCCCTCCACTTT	CASSFTGQPNSPLHF
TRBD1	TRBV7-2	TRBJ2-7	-	TGTGCCAGCAGCTCAATGCAGGGGGCGAAGGTGGAGCAGTACTTC	CASSSMQGAKVEQYF
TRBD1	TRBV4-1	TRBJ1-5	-	TGCGCCAGCAGCCAAGATCGGGGGACAGGGAATCAGCCCCAGCATTTT	CASSQDRGTGNQPQHF
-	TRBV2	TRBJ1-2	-	TGTGCCAGCAGTGAAAAGCGCGGGTATGGCTACACCTTC	CASSEKRGYGYTF
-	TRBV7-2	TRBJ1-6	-	TGTGCCAGCAGCTTAGTCTGGGCGGGCCACTCACCCCTCCACTTT	CASSLVWAGHSPLHF
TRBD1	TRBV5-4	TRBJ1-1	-	TGTGCCAGCAGCCCATGGACAGGGGGGAACACTGAAGCTTTCTTT	CASSPWTGGNTEAFF
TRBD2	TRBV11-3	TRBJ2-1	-	TGTGCCAGCAGCTTTAGCGGGGGGGCTTTGGATGAGCAGTTCTTC	CASSFSGGALDEQFF
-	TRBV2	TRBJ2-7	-	TGTGCCAGCAGTGTGGACGGGTCTAGCCACGAGCAGTACTTC	CASSVDGSSHEQYF
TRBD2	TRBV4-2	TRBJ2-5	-	TGTGCCAGCAGCCAAGGTCGGGGGGGCGGGAGCCAGGAGACCCAGTACTTC	CASSQGRGGGSQETQYF
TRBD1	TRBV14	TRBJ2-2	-	TGTGCCAGCAGCCAAAACAGGGGGTTCACCCTAAACACCGGGGAGCTGTTTTTT	CASSQNRGFTLNTGELFF